One sample yielded the 25 T cell receptor beta chains listed below, sequenced in a study of T cell repertoires in cytomegalovirus infection (dated by TCRdb to the late 2010s). These reads were obtained on an Illumina HiSeq 1500. Clones were called with MiXCR by TCRdb after fastp trimmed the public reads at Q25, and only in-frame beta chains were retained. Every distinct CDR3 protein forms one entry, paired with its most common genes and DNA. The sample yields around 260,000 distinct CDR3 sequences; approximately 10% were counted once. The ten largest account for roughly 16% of the sample. Specimen: PBMCs. The receptors were gathered from a human donor in good health (CMV status not recorded). Some clones in this sample may be carry-over from other donors' samples.

Ten or more counts support this clonotype. The J gene is TRBJ2-3, the V gene TRBV6-1, with 10 bases aligning to TRBD2. The CDR3 runs to 14 residues. Germline lookup yields CDR1 MNHNS and CDR2 SASEGT. V was pared by 8 bases and J by 4 bases, with 6 bases of the junction left unmatched. CDR3: CASRVGLAPDTQYF. The CDR3 region has the DNA TGTGCCAGCCGGGTGGGACTAGCGCCAGATACGCAGTATTTT.

This clonotype was observed many times. The chain recombines TRBV7-2 with TRBJ2-6; D possibly corresponds to TRBD1 (5 bases). CDR3 size: 17 residues. Germline loops: CDR1 SGHTA, CDR2 FQGNSA. V lost 1 base to trimming and J lost 1 base, with 11 bases between them. The CDR3 nucleotides are TGTGCCAGCAGCTTAGGGTTCAGGGTGTCTGGGGCCAACGTCCTGACTTTC. It specifies CASSLGFRVSGANVLTF. The complete variable domain, with remaining parts taken from reference TRBV7-2 and TRBJ2-6, reads GAGVSQSPSNKVTEKGKDVELRCDPISGHTALYWYRQSLGQGLEFLIYFQGNSAPDKSGLPSDRFSAERTGGSVSTLTIQRTQQEDSAVYLCASSLGFRVSGANVLTFGAGSRLTVL.

This clonotype was counted at least ten times. The gene calls are TRBV7-2 and TRBJ1-3; D unresolved. Trimming took 1 base from V and 6 from J, leaving 4 bases between them. The CDR3 covers 12 residues. Per germline, CDR1 SGHTA and CDR2 FQGNSA. The CDR3 nucleotides are TGTGCCAGCAGCTTAGAAATAAACACCATATATTTT. Encoded protein: CASSLEINTIYF.

This clonotype has at least ten counts. This chain joins TRBV7-9 and TRBJ2-7, with D perhaps TRBD2 (5 bases). This CDR3 spans 16 amino acids. Trimming removed 1 base from V and 3 bases from J, with 16 bases in between. CDR1 is SEHNR and CDR2 is FQNEAQ in the germline V gene (reference sequence). The CDR3 is CASSLVGRGPGYEQYF. The CDR3 DNA reads TGTGCCAGCAGCTTAGTGGGTAGAGGGCCGGGCTACGAGCAGTACTTC. Full variable domain (rest looked up from reference TRBV7-9 and TRBJ2-7): DTGVSQNPRHKITKRGQNVTFRCDPISEHNRLYWYRQTLGQGPEFLTYFQNEAQLEKSRLLSDRFSAERPKGSFSTLEIQRTEQGDSAMYLCASSLVGRGPGYEQYFGPGTRLTVT.

This clonotype was counted ten times or more. V is TRBV12-3 or TRBV12-4 and J is TRBJ1-5, with TRBD1 matching 8 bases. The trim removed 6 bases at V and 4 bases at J, leaving 5 bases unmatched. This CDR3 contains 14 residues. The CDR3 reads CASRTGTGNQPQHF. The CDR3 region has the DNA TGTGCCAGCAGAACCGGGACAGGTAATCAGCCCCAGCATTTT.

The chain links TRBV19 to TRBJ1-1, with D possibly TRBD1 on 5 matching bases. Per the germline V gene, CDR1 is LNHDA and CDR2 is SQIVND (reference sequence). Trimming shortened V by 8 bases and J by 5 bases, and 18 bases separated the two germline ends. CDR3 length: 14 residues. The CDR3 is CASSSRAPGTEAFF. The CDR3 DNA sequence: TGTGCCAGTTCCTCCAGGGCCCCGGGGACTGAAGCTTTCTTT.

There are a few counts of this clonotype. The chain joins TRBV29-1 to TRBJ1-1; weak D call: TRBD1 (6 bases). Per the germline V gene, CDR1 is SQVTM and CDR2 is ANQGSEA. The CDR3 spans 13 residues. V lost 8 bases, J lost 0 bases, and 13 bases lay in between. In DNA, the CDR3 is TGCAGCCTTCAGGGGTCCCTGAACACTGAAGCTTTCTTT. It specifies CSLQGSLNTEAFF.

Only a few counts were recorded for this clonotype. DNA for the CDR3: TGTGCCAGCAGGCAGGAAACCTACGAGCAGTACTTC. Translation: CASRQETYEQYF. The chain has TRBV7-6 and TRBJ2-7; D remains unclear. Trimming pared 6 bases from V and 2 bases from J, leaving 8 bases between. Germline V lookup: CDR1 SGHVS, CDR2 FNYEAQ. This CDR3 region has 12 residues.

V is TRBV29-1 and J is TRBJ2-7, with D possibly TRBD1 on 5 matching bases. Germline CDR1 reads SQVTM; CDR2 reads ANQGSEA. The V end was cut by 5 bases, the J end by 2 bases, with 10 bases between. This CDR3 spans 12 amino acids. The CDR3 spells CSVLGQAYEQYF. The CDR3 DNA is TGCAGCGTTCTTGGACAAGCCTACGAGCAGTACTTC.

V and J are TRBV20-1 and TRBJ2-1, with 13 bases matching TRBD2. V was clipped by 6 bases and J by 12 bases; unmatched bases: 11. CDR1 is DFQATT, CDR2 SNEGSKA, per germline (reference sequence). The CDR3 contains 14 residues. The CDR3 DNA reads as TGCAGTGCCGACTCCGGACTAGCGGGAGATGGGCAGTTCTTC. It translates to CSADSGLAGDGQFF.

This clonotype was seen repeatedly, ten times or more. The chain carries TRBV29-1 and TRBJ1-5; the D is unclear. Per germline, CDR1 SQVTM and CDR2 ANQGSEA. The CDR3 covers 13 residues. The V end was cut by 8 bases, the J end by 0 bases, with 11 bases between. This CDR3 is CSYQLNSNQPQHF. For the CDR3, the DNA is TGCAGCTATCAGTTGAATAGCAATCAGCCCCAGCATTTT.

This clonotype was seen many times. The chain uses TRBV6-2 or TRBV6-3 and TRBJ1-2; the D is unclear. CDR1 MNHEY and CDR2 SVGEGT come from the germline V gene. V lost 2 bases, J lost 0 bases, and 10 bases lay in between. CDR3 length equals 15 residues. CDR3 sequence (DNA): TGTGCCAGCAGTTACCCCAGAGTAGCTAACTATGGCTACACCTTC. The encoded protein is CASSYPRVANYGYTF.

This clonotype was detected ten times or more. This chain connects TRBV12-3 or TRBV12-4 to TRBJ1-2; D might be TRBD1 (6 bases). V was trimmed by 5 bases and J by 3 bases, leaving 16 bases between them. This CDR3 is built from 15 residues. The CDR3: CASSQERGLDYGYTF. The CDR3 nucleotides are TGTGCCAGCAGTCAGGAGCGGGGGCTGGACTATGGCTACACCTTC.

This clonotype rates as medium-sized. The J gene is TRBJ2-5, the V gene TRBV7-2, with 7 bases matching TRBD2. This CDR3 comprises 14 residues. Germline CDR1 and CDR2: SGHTA and FQGNSA. The junction had 5 bases not matched to a gene; V was cut back by 5 bases and J by 2 bases. CDR3 region: CASSLGGRQETQYF. CDR3 coding DNA: TGTGCCAGCAGCCTAGGCGGGAGACAAGAGACCCAGTACTTC.

The chain employs TRBV14 and TRBJ1-2; no clear D gene. The CDR3 has 13 residues. Between the trimmed V and J ends, which lost 4 bases and 4 bases, there was a span of 10 bases. Germline CDR1 is SGHDN and CDR2 is FVKESK. CDR3 coding DNA: TGTGCCAGCAGCCCCGACACGTCCTATGGCTACACCTTC. Translated, it gives CASSPDTSYGYTF.

Ten or more counts support this clonotype. This rearrangement joins TRBV7-2 to TRBJ2-3, with unresolved D. Trimming cost V 6 bases and J 0 bases, with 16 bases left between them. The CDR3 is 16 residues long. The V gene's germline CDR1 is SGHTA and CDR2 FQGNSA. CDR3 loop: CASRSSRQISTDTQYF. The CDR3 DNA is TGTGCCAGCAGGAGCTCCCGACAAATAAGCACAGATACGCAGTATTTT.

Many counts were recorded for this clonotype. This chain links TRBV2 with TRBJ2-2; 10 bases match TRBD2. Germline lookup yields CDR1 SNHLY and CDR2 FYNNEI. The trim removed 4 bases at V and 4 bases at J, leaving 6 bases unmatched. This CDR3 spans 16 amino acids. Written as DNA, the CDR3 is TGTGCCAGCAGTGGGCTAGCGGGAGCAGGCACCGGGGAGCTGTTTTTT. It codes for CASSGLAGAGTGELFF.

The rearrangement joins TRBV23-1 to TRBJ2-5; 7 positions match TRBD2. TRBV23-1 is flagged as an ORF with uncertain function. Trimming took 8 bases from V and 4 from J; bases not matched to a gene: 13. The CDR3 runs to 15 residues. CDR3 residues: CASPLPREKLETQYF. The CDR3 DNA reads TGCGCCAGCCCCCTCCCGCGGGAGAAGTTAGAGACCCAGTACTTC.

This clonotype was counted only a few times. V gene TRBV14 combines with J gene TRBJ2-7; D possibly matches TRBD1 or TRBD2 (5 bases each). Trimming pared 4 bases from V and 3 bases from J, leaving 10 bases between. The germline gives CDR1 SGHDN, CDR2 FVKESK. The CDR3 spans 13 residues. The CDR3 nucleotides are TGTGCCAGCAGCCGCCAGAGGGGCTACGAGCAGTACTTC. Translation: CASSRQRGYEQYF. Full variable domain (outside the CDR3, taken from reference TRBV14 and TRBJ2-7): EAGVTQFPSHSVIEKGQTVTLRCDPISGHDNLYWYRRVMGKEIKFLLHFVKESKQDESGMPNNRFLAERTGGTYSTLKVQPAELEDSGVYFCASSRQRGYEQYFGPGTRLTVT.

This clonotype was found many times. The chain joins TRBV7-2 to TRBJ2-6; weak D call: TRBD2 (6 bases). The CDR3 length is 17 residues. Germline CDR1 and CDR2: SGHTA and FQGNSA. V was cut by 5 bases and J by 0 bases, with 14 bases left in between. The CDR3 nucleotides are TGTGCCAGCAGCCTAGGCGGAGGGAGCTCTGGGGCCAACGTCCTGACTTTC. As protein: CASSLGGGSSGANVLTF.

The sample holds many counts of this clonotype. The J gene is TRBJ2-6, the V gene TRBV7-9; possibly TRBD2 for D (6 bases). V lost 11 bases and J 0 bases, leaving 11 bases between the germline ends. In germline, CDR1 is SEHNR, CDR2 FQNEAQ (reference sequence). The CDR3 extends over 14 amino acids. CDR3 sequence reads: CAHRGSSGANVLTF. The CDR3 region has the DNA TGTGCCCACCGGGGGAGCTCTGGGGCCAACGTCCTGACTTTC.

At least ten counts were recorded for this clonotype. Here the CDR3 reads CASGGVSSYNEQFF. The CDR3 DNA is TGTGCCAGCGGGGGGGTAAGCTCCTACAATGAGCAGTTCTTC. The rearrangement joins TRBV7-9 to TRBJ2-1; TRBD2 matches at 7 bases. CDR3 length: 14 amino acids. Germline values: CDR1 SEHNR, CDR2 FQNEAQ (reference sequence). The V gene end was trimmed by 8 bases and the J gene end by 0 bases; junction bases not matched to a gene: 4.

This clonotype occurred many times. The chain joins TRBV28 to TRBJ2-7, with D maybe TRBD1 (6 bases). V was shortened by 3 bases and J by 7 bases, with 19 bases between the two germline ends. Germline CDR1 reads MDHEN; CDR2 reads SYDVKM. The CDR3 length is 15 residues. This CDR3 reads CASSLGTRATGEQYF. The CDR3 coding sequence is TGTGCCAGCAGTTTGGGGACAAGGGCTACCGGAGAGCAGTACTTC.

The J gene is TRBJ2-1, the V gene TRBV27, with D perhaps matching TRBD1 or TRBD2 (5 bases each). CDR1 is MNHEY, CDR2 SMNVEV, per germline (reference sequence). V shed 1 base and J shed 4 bases, with 11 bases lying between them. There are 15 residues in the CDR3. The CDR3: CASSLYGGGYNEQFF. In nucleotides, the CDR3 is TGTGCCAGCAGTTTATATGGGGGTGGATACAATGAGCAGTTCTTC.

This clonotype appeared many times. The V and J genes are TRBV28 and TRBJ2-3; a possible D gene is TRBD1 (6 bases). The germline CDR1 and CDR2 sequences are MDHEN and SYDVKM. Trimming removed 10 bases from V and 2 bases from J, with 13 bases in between. The CDR3 loop spans 13 amino acids. CDR3 sequence reads: CATAGAFTDTQYF. Here the CDR3 DNA reads TGTGCCACCGCAGGGGCCTTCACAGATACGCAGTATTTT. The variable domain in full, completed from reference TRBV28 and TRBJ2-3, reads DVKVTQSSRYLVKRTGEKVFLECVQDMDHENMFWYRQDPGLGLRLIYFSYDVKMKEKGDIPEGYSVSREKKERFSLILESASTNQTSMYLCATAGAFTDTQYFGPGTRLTVL.